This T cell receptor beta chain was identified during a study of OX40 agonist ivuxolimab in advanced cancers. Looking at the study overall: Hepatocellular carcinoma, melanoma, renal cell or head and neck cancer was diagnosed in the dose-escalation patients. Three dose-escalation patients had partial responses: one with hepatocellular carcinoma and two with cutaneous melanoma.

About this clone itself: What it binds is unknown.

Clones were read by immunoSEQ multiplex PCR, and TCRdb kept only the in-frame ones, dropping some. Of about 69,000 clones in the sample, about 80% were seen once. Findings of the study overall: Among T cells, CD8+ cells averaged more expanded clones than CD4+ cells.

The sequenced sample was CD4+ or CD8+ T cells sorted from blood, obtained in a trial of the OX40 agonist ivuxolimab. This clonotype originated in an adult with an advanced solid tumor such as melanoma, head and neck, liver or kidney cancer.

CDR3 bases: TGTGCCAGCAGCGAACCGGGGCAGACCAATGAGCAGTTCTTC. Residues: CASSEPGQTNEQFF. The rearrangement joins TRBV6-5 to TRBJ2-1; D is perhaps TRBD1 or TRBD2 (5 bases each). V was trimmed by 6 bases and J by 6 bases, leaving 15 bases between them. The CDR3 is 14 amino acids. The V gene's germline CDR1 is MNHEY and CDR2 SVGAGI.